One sample yielded the 20 T cell receptor beta chains listed below, sequenced in a study of CD8+ T cells in alopecia areata. Treatment: oral pan-JAK inhibitor, 5-10 mg twice daily. Once RNA had been extracted, it was reverse transcribed into cDNA to act as the sequencing template. Produced via immunoSEQ multiplex PCR; TCRdb's table is partial and in-frame only. The sample consists of under 250,000 clones, 66% of them appearing once. Source: CD4+ T cells sorted from blood, taken around week 44, from a patient treated with tofacitinib. All receptors derive from a human donor with alopecia areata.

The V and J genes are TRBV11-2 and TRBJ1-2; D possibly corresponds to TRBD1 (6 bases). The germline V gene encodes CDR1 SGHAT and CDR2 FQNNGV. Trimming cost V 3 bases and J 3 bases, with 8 bases left between them. The CDR3 length is 13 residues. CDR3 residues: CASSLGGDYGYTF. The CDR3 DNA reads as TGTGCCAGCAGCTTGGGGGGCGACTATGGCTACACCTTC.

J is TRBJ2-5 and V is TRBV7-9; no clear D gene. Per germline, CDR1 SEHNR and CDR2 FQNEAQ (reference sequence). V shed 5 bases and J shed 5 bases, with 12 bases lying between them. This CDR3 comprises 13 residues. This CDR3 is CASSQTKGETQYF. The DNA of the CDR3 is TGTGCCAGCAGCCAGACGAAAGGGGAGACCCAGTACTTC. Complete variable domain (other parts from reference TRBV7-9 and TRBJ2-5): DTGVSQNPRHKITKRGQNVTFRCDPISEHNRLYWYRQTLGQGPEFLTYFQNEAQLEKSRLLSDRFSAERPKGSFSTLEIQRTEQGDSAMYLCASSQTKGETQYFGPGTRLLVL.

The chain employs TRBV5-4 and TRBJ2-1; no definite D call. This CDR3 contains 15 residues. The V and J ends lost 0 bases and 4 bases respectively, with 11 bases between them. Germline loops: CDR1 SGHNT, CDR2 YYREEE (reference sequence). The CDR3 region has the DNA TGTGCCAGCAGCTTGGGAGGCGTCGGGTACAATGAGCAGTTCTTC. Translated: CASSLGGVGYNEQFF.

The chain employs TRBV5-1 and TRBJ2-3; 8 nucleotides match TRBD2. This CDR3 region has 16 residues. V was clipped by 4 bases and J by 1 base; unmatched bases: 8. Germline V gene lookup returns CDR1 SGHRS and CDR2 YFSETQ. The CDR3 region is CASSERTSRGTDTQYF. The CDR3 DNA follows: TGCGCCAGCAGCGAACGGACTAGCCGGGGCACAGATACGCAGTATTTT.

The chain links TRBV15 to TRBJ1-5; the D gene is possibly TRBD1 (5 bases). CDR3 size: 16 residues. Trimming removed 5 bases from V and 3 bases from J, with 17 bases in between. Germline V gene data show CDR1 as LNHNV and CDR2 as YYDKDF (reference sequence). CDR3 DNA sequence: TGTGCCACCAGCGGTACAGACAGCGCCTTCAATCAGCCCCAGCATTTT. Protein: CATSGTDSAFNQPQHF.

This clone was detected only once. V and J are TRBV30 and TRBJ1-2; D gene ambiguous. CDR3 length: 14 amino acids. Trimming cost V 0 bases and J 3 bases, with 11 bases left between them. Germline V lookup: CDR1 GTSNPN, CDR2 SVGIG (reference sequence). Written as DNA, the CDR3 is TGTGCCTGGAGTGTAGGGCAACCCCACTATGGCTACACCTTC. It specifies CAWSVGQPHYGYTF.

The rearrangement links TRBV28 to TRBJ1-5; D call uncertain. Germline CDR1 MDHEN, CDR2 SYDVKM. This CDR3 has 14 residues. Trimming took off 2 bases at V and 3 bases at J, with 8 bases between the two ends. The CDR3 sequence: CASSLDGDNQPQHF. The CDR3 DNA is TGTGCCAGCAGTTTAGATGGAGACAATCAGCCCCAGCATTTT.

The chain uses TRBV25-1 and TRBJ1-6; unclear D gene. The CDR3 extends over 15 amino acids. Trimming took 1 base from V and 5 from J, leaving 9 bases between them. Germline CDR1 is MGHDK and CDR2 is SYGVNS. CDR3 coding DNA: TGTGCCAGCAGTGAATCGGACGGACATAATTCACCCCTCCACTTT. Protein sequence: CASSESDGHNSPLHF.

The chain uses TRBV5-1 and TRBJ2-3, with 8 bases matching TRBD2. Per the germline V gene, CDR1 is SGHRS and CDR2 is YFSETQ. The CDR3 contains 16 residues. The junction had 10 bases not matched to a gene; V was cut back by 4 bases and J by 3 bases. DNA for the CDR3: TGCGCCAGCAGCCCTCATGGAGCGGGGGCTACAGATACGCAGTATTTT. Amino acid sequence: CASSPHGAGATDTQYF.

The rearrangement links TRBV6-6 to TRBJ2-7; TRBD2 might be the D (5 bases). The CDR3 contains 12 residues. Germline CDR1 and CDR2: MNHNY and SVGAGI (reference sequence). V was trimmed by 11 bases and J by 0 bases, leaving 11 bases between them. CDR3 loop: CASRDASYEQYF. The DNA for the CDR3 is TGTGCCTCCCGGGATGCCTCCTACGAGCAGTACTTC.

This clone came up once. The chain recombines TRBV30 with TRBJ1-5; D call uncertain. Germline assignment: CDR1 GTSNPN and CDR2 SVGIG (reference sequence). The V gene lost 0 bases and the J gene lost 3 bases, with 9 bases spanning the gap. This CDR3 contains 14 residues. In nucleotides, the CDR3 is TGTGCCTGGAGTGTACGGACGTCCAATCAGCCCCAGCATTTT. It specifies CAWSVRTSNQPQHF.

The genes are TRBV5-6 and TRBJ2-7, with D unclear. V was pared by 0 bases and J by 3 bases, with 7 bases between. The CDR3 covers 13 residues. From germline, CDR1 is SGHDT and CDR2 YYEEEE. CDR3 nucleotide sequence: TGTGCCAGCAGCTTGGGCAGTTACTACGAGCAGTACTTC. Translation: CASSLGSYYEQYF.

This clone has a handful of counts. J is TRBJ2-3 and V is TRBV29-1; 12 positions agree with TRBD2. CDR3 length: 16 amino acids. Germline-derived CDR1 and CDR2 are SQVTM and ANQGSEA. J lost 6 bases, V lost 8 bases, and 15 bases had no gene match. This CDR3 reads CSYGSTSGGSTDTQYF. CDR3 DNA: TGCAGCTACGGCTCGACTAGCGGGGGTTCTACGGATACGCAGTATTTT.

V usage is TRBV5-1 and J usage is TRBJ1-1; 10 bases are a match to TRBD1. The ends lost 0 bases at V and 5 bases at J; junction bases unmatched: 7. Germline CDR1 SGHRS, CDR2 YFSETQ. CDR3 length: 16 residues. The CDR3 sequence: CASSLEGQGRRTEAFF. Here the CDR3 DNA reads TGCGCCAGCAGCTTGGAGGGACAGGGGAGAAGGACTGAAGCTTTCTTT.

The chain recombines TRBV5-6 with TRBJ2-1, with 8 bases aligning to TRBD2. Germline assignment: CDR1 SGHDT and CDR2 YYEEEE. The CDR3 has 15 amino acids. Trimming removed 2 bases from V and 6 bases from J; junction bases left unmatched: 7. The CDR3 nucleotides are TGTGCCAGCAGCTTCTGGACAGCGGGGGCCAATGAGCAGTTCTTC. It translates to CASSFWTAGANEQFF.

The chain couples TRBV9 to TRBJ1-1; D remains ambiguous. V lost 0 bases to trimming and J lost 2 bases, with 8 bases between them. The CDR3 spans 14 residues. Germline assignment: CDR1 SGDLS and CDR2 YYNGEE. Written as DNA, the CDR3 is TGTGCCAGCAGCGTAGTGGCAGAAAACACTGAAGCTTTCTTT. It is translated as CASSVVAENTEAFF.

The V call is TRBV7-2, the J call TRBJ2-5; D is perhaps TRBD2 (7 bases). The V and J ends lost 5 bases and 7 bases respectively, with 14 bases between them. The germline gives CDR1 SGHTA, CDR2 FQGNSA. This CDR3 region has 13 residues. Written as DNA, the CDR3 is TGTGCCAGCAGCCAGGCAGGGGAGGGGACCCAGTACTTC. It specifies CASSQAGEGTQYF.

Here the CDR3 DNA reads TGTGCCAGCAGGTCCCCAGGGTCGAACACTGAAGCTTTCTTT. As protein: CASRSPGSNTEAFF. The J gene is TRBJ1-1, the V gene TRBV11-2; D is perhaps TRBD1 (5 bases). This CDR3 region has 14 residues. V was shortened by 6 bases and J by 1 base, with 12 bases between the two germline ends. The V gene's germline CDR1 is SGHAT and CDR2 FQNNGV.

J is TRBJ1-2 and V is TRBV5-1; 8 bases align to TRBD1. CDR1 SGHRS and CDR2 YFSETQ come from the germline V gene. The CDR3 sequence is 14 residues long. Unmatched junction bases numbered 5, after V lost 4 bases and J lost 3 bases. The CDR3 bases are TGCGCCAGCAGCACGGACAGGGAGGACTATGGCTACACCTTC. Its translation is CASSTDREDYGYTF.

This clone was seen ten or more times. The genes are TRBV14 and TRBJ1-3, with D hard to call. The length of the CDR3 is 12 residues. V was trimmed by 1 base and J by 6 bases, leaving 4 bases between them. Germline values: CDR1 SGHDN, CDR2 FVKESK. CDR3 DNA sequence: TGTGCCAGCAGCCAAGTTTTAAACACCATATATTTT. Translated: CASSQVLNTIYF.